This TCR beta chain is drawn from a study of shared clonotypes between healthy human individuals. Study as a whole: Every donor yielded three CD4 naive, three CD4 memory, two CD8 naive and one CD8 memory plate.

The assay was immunoSEQ multiplex PCR, and TCRdb's table has in-frame clones only and misses some. The sample has 650,000 to 800,000 clones; just over 90% are singletons. Terminally differentiated effector memory CD45RA+ cells were left out of the naive CD8 fraction, which was CD45RO-negative and positively selected for CCR7. This CDR3 has 15 amino acids. CDR1 is SEHNR, CDR2 FQNEAQ, per germline (reference sequence). V dropped 4 bases and J dropped 4; count of bases not matched to a gene: 5. Details on this clone: Its antigen remains unidentified.

Whole-study findings and limits: Four donors held about 5% of naive CD4 clonotypes in common. Even with large depth, rarefaction showed that sorted-subset sequencing was incomplete.

The clonotype was recovered from a young man in good health. V usage is TRBV7-9 and J usage is TRBJ1-4; 8 bases map to TRBD1. The specimen sequenced was naive CD8+ T cells sorted from blood. The CDR3 sequence is CASSSGQGHNEKLFF. The CDR3 bases are TGTGCCAGCAGCTCAGGACAGGGCCATAATGAAAAACTGTTTTTT.